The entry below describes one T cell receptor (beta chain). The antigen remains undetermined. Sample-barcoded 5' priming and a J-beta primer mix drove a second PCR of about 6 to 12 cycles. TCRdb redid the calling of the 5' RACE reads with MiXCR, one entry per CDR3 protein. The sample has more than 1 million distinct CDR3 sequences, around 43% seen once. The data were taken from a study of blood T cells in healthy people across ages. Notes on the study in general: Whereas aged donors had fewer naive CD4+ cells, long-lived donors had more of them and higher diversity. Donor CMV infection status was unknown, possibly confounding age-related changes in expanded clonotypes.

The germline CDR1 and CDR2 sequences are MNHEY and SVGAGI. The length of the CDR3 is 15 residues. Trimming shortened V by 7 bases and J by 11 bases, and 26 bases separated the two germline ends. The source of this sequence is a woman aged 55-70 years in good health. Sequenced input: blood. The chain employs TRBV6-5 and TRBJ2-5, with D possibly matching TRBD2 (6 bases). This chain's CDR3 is CASKGGTSWIREQYF. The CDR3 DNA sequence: TGTGCCAGCAAAGGAGGGACCTCATGGATACGGGAGCAGTACTTC.